The T cell receptor (beta chain) under discussion was sequenced for a study of cytomegalovirus exposure and HLA in healthy donors. Overall study results and limits: Three CMV-associated chains were confirmed in vitro to be specific for CMV antigens. Many donors carried some public TCRs, although rarity characterized most TCR sequences.

About this clone itself: Its specificity is not known.

Using immunoSEQ multiplex PCR, the repertoire was profiled, and TCRdb retains in-frame clones only, with some absent. The sample lists roughly 330,000 clones; 75% to 90% were seen once. V gave up 6 bases and J gave up 3 bases; unmatched junction bases: 0. The germline gives CDR1 SNHLY, CDR2 FYNNEI. CDR3 length: 12 amino acids. Source material: PBMCs. The gene calls are TRBV2 and TRBJ2-7, with TRBD2 matching over 9 bases. This receptor was identified in a woman aged 30 to 39 in good health and CMV-seropositive. The CDR3 here is CASRTSGYEQYF. The CDR3, as DNA: TGTGCCAGCAGGACTAGCGGCTACGAGCAGTACTTC.